One and the same sample provided the 14 T cell receptor beta chains below, sequenced in a study of blood T cell repertoires in COVID-19. The assay was immunoSEQ multiplex PCR, and TCRdb's table has in-frame clones only and misses some. Seen here are 340,000 or so clones, roughly 87% observed once, and the top ten hold 1%. What was sequenced was peripheral blood. The receptors shown here come from a middle-aged man with active or convalescent COVID-19.

The J gene is TRBJ1-1, the V gene TRBV5-4; D ambiguous. Looked up from germline, CDR1 is SGHNT and CDR2 is YYREEE (reference sequence). V dropped 0 bases and J dropped 5 bases, with 5 bases sitting between them. CDR3 length equals 12 residues. CDR3 amino acids: CASSLAETEAFF. CDR3 nucleotide sequence: TGTGCCAGCAGCTTGGCCGAGACTGAAGCTTTCTTT.

This chain's CDR3 is CASSDPREPSAKNIQYF. CDR3 nucleotides: TGCGCCAGCAGCGACCCTCGGGAGCCCTCAGCCAAAAACATTCAGTACTTC. The chain recombines TRBV4-1 with TRBJ2-4; perhaps TRBD2 as D (6 bases). V gave up 5 bases and J gave up 0 bases, with 17 bases separating them. Germline V gene sequence: CDR1 MGHRA, CDR2 YSYEKL. The CDR3 length is 17 residues.

This clone came up a few times. DNA of the CDR3: TGTGCCAGCAGCTTAGTGTCGCCAGGCGGGGATACGCAGTATTTT. Translated: CASSLVSPGGDTQYF. The chain joins TRBV7-2 to TRBJ2-3; possible D gene TRBD2, 5 bases. This CDR3 spans 15 amino acids. V gave up 1 base and J gave up 6 bases, with 14 bases separating them. Germline assignment: CDR1 SGHTA and CDR2 FQGNSA.

This clone was seen just once. The CDR3 loop is CASSSGPKGPYSGNTIYF. The CDR3 DNA reads as TGCGCCAGCAGCTCAGGACCGAAGGGGCCCTACTCTGGAAACACCATATATTTT. The chain uses TRBV5-1 and TRBJ1-3, with TRBD1 as a possible D gene (5 bases). The CDR3 has 18 amino acids. Germline assignment: CDR1 SGHRS and CDR2 YFSETQ. V lost 3 bases and J 0 bases, leaving 19 bases between the germline ends.

DNA for the CDR3: TGTGCCAGCAGCTTCCGCCGGGGCTACGAGCAGTACTTC. Translating gives CASSFRRGYEQYF. This chain uses TRBV11-2 with TRBJ2-7; D may be TRBD2 (5 bases). V lost 3 bases, J lost 3 bases, and 9 bases lay in between. The germline V gene has CDR1 SGHAT and CDR2 FQNNGV. This CDR3 is built from 13 residues.

This chain uses TRBV7-2 with TRBJ2-7, with 10 bases that match TRBD1. V trimming: 5 bases; J trimming: 4 bases; junction bases outside the gene matches: 8. The germline CDR1 and CDR2 sequences are SGHTA and FQGNSA. There are 15 residues in the CDR3. In DNA, the CDR3 is TGTGCCAGCAGCACCCGGACAGGGGGAGAATACGAGCAGTACTTC. It yields the protein CASSTRTGGEYEQYF.

The V gene is TRBV6-5, the J gene TRBJ2-7; D possibly corresponds to TRBD2 (6 bases). This CDR3 has 15 amino acids. Trimming shortened V by 7 bases and J by 0 bases, and 16 bases separated the two germline ends. Germline V gene sequence: CDR1 MNHEY, CDR2 SVGAGI. This CDR3 is CASISGTARSYEQYF. CDR3 nucleotide sequence: TGTGCCAGCATCTCCGGGACTGCGCGCTCCTACGAGCAGTACTTC.

The genes are TRBV30 and TRBJ2-7; 8 positions match TRBD2. Per the germline V gene, CDR1 is GTSNPN and CDR2 is SVGIG (reference sequence). V shed 3 bases and J 0 bases; nucleotides not matched to a gene: 4. The CDR3 sequence is 14 residues long. CDR3 loop: CAWRLSGSSYEQYF. The CDR3 nucleotides are TGTGCCTGGAGACTAAGCGGGAGCTCCTACGAGCAGTACTTC.

V and J are TRBV6-6 and TRBJ1-5; 7 positions match TRBD1. The germline CDR1 and CDR2 sequences are MNHNY and SVGAGI (reference sequence). CDR3 length equals 14 residues. Trimming removed 9 bases from V and 0 bases from J; junction bases left unmatched: 5. The DNA for the CDR3 is TGTGCCAGTGGGACAGATTATAGCAATCAGCCCCAGCATTTT. This codes for CASGTDYSNQPQHF.

The rearrangement uses TRBV19 and TRBJ2-3; 8 bases agree with TRBD2. With 5 bases clipped from V and 4 bases from J, the junction kept 5 bases outside the gene matches. Germline lookup yields CDR1 LNHDA and CDR2 SQIVND (reference sequence). CDR3 length: 14 residues. This CDR3 is CASSEGLASDTQYF. The CDR3 DNA reads TGTGCCAGTAGTGAAGGACTAGCATCAGATACGCAGTATTTT.

The rearrangement links TRBV21-1 to TRBJ2-5; TRBD1, the table's D call, was not compared with the DNA. TRBV21-1 is reported as a pseudogene. This CDR3 has 17 amino acids. This CDR3 is CASSKGRGRGNVETQYF. In DNA, the CDR3 is TGTGCCAGCAGCAAAGGCAGGGGGCGGGGGAACGTGGAGACCCAGTACTTC.

The V and J genes are TRBV6-4 and TRBJ1-5; D may be TRBD1 (6 bases). The germline gives CDR1 MRHNA, CDR2 SNTAGT. The CDR3 has 15 amino acids. The V end lost 2 bases, the J end lost 7 bases, and 15 bases lay between the germline ends. The CDR3 DNA reads as TGTGCCAGCAGTGACCCGGACAGCCCGGGGCAGCCCCAGCATTTT. As protein: CASSDPDSPGQPQHF.

V and J are TRBV14 and TRBJ2-1; 10 bases map to TRBD2. The CDR3 sequence is 17 residues long. After removal of 4 bases from V and 4 bases from J, the junction contained 10 bases not matched to a gene. Germline lookup yields CDR1 SGHDN and CDR2 FVKESK. The CDR3 nucleotides are TGTGCCAGCAGCCCGACAGTTGGACTAGCGGCTTACAATGAGCAGTTCTTC. It is translated as CASSPTVGLAAYNEQFF.

This rearrangement joins TRBV5-1 to TRBJ2-5; a weak D match, TRBD1 (6 bases). The germline V gene has CDR1 SGHRS and CDR2 YFSETQ. The CDR3 loop spans 15 amino acids. Trimming removed 5 bases at V and 0 bases at J, with 14 bases between. The CDR3 protein is CASSPRTAYQETQYF. Here the CDR3 DNA reads TGCGCCAGCAGTCCCAGGACAGCCTACCAAGAGACCCAGTACTTC.